The entry that follows covers one T cell receptor beta chain sequence. The antigen is not known. Unique molecular identifiers were incorporated when the TCRbeta library was constructed. TCRdb redid the calling of the PCR reads with MiXCR, one entry per CDR3 protein. The sample yields about 460,000 distinct CDR3 sequences, 11% seen once. Germline CDR1 reads MDHEN; CDR2 reads SYDVKM. This CDR3 is built from 14 residues. V lost 10 bases, J lost 6 bases, and 11 bases stayed unmatched. The sample originates from a study of T-cell reconstitution after alpha-beta-depleted transplantation in children. Whole-study results and caveats: Reportedly, only several hundred clones from non-depleted graft cells drove alpha-beta T-cell counts at about two months. When one year had passed after transplant, most T-cell counts and diversity came from newly produced T cells. Elevated TCRbeta diversity at day 60 was traced, in some patients, to surviving recipient T cells and thymic progenitors.

The TCR originated in a female patient between 2 and 10 years old who had a stem cell transplant for aplastic anemia, so the T cells may come from the graft donor. Sequenced here: PBMCs, mostly from graft donor cells, sampled 180 days after TCRalphabeta/CD19-depleted stem cell transplant. The rearrangement joins TRBV28 to TRBJ1-1; 10 bases map to TRBD1. The CDR3 loop reads CATAGTGVPPEAFF. In DNA, the CDR3 is TGTGCCACCGCCGGGACAGGGGTTCCCCCTGAAGCTTTCTTT.